These 32 T cell receptor beta chains share one sample of origin, sequenced in a study of control samples from healthy donors and cancer patients. Profiling relied on immunoSEQ multiplex PCR, and the TCRdb table lists in-frame clones only, not all of them. The table has some 100,000 clones, roughly 89% seen once. Sequencing used blood. All receptors come from a woman in her forties or fifties in good health.

The chain combines TRBV25-1 with TRBJ2-3; no definite D call. Per germline, CDR1 MGHDK and CDR2 SYGVNS. V was cut by 5 bases and J by 8 bases, with 11 bases left in between. This CDR3 comprises 12 residues. CDR3 in amino acids: CASSLSIFTQYF. The CDR3 DNA follows: TGTGCCAGCAGTCTAAGCATATTTACGCAGTATTTT. Based on the CDR3 plus reference TRBV25-1 and TRBJ2-3, the full variable domain is EADIYQTPRYLVIGTGKKITLECSQTMGHDKMYWYQQDPGMELHLIHYSYGVNSTEKGDLSSESTVSRIRTEHFPLTLESARPSHTSQYLCASSLSIFTQYFGPGTRLTVL.

This chain links TRBV4-1 with TRBJ1-6; D unclear. The length of the CDR3 is 18 residues. Trimming left V 1 base short and J 0 bases short, with 13 bases between. CDR1 and CDR2 (germline): MGHRA, YSYEKL. The CDR3 protein is CASSQVFLVPSYNSPLHF. CDR3 DNA sequence: TGCGCCAGCAGCCAAGTATTTCTAGTCCCCTCCTATAATTCACCCCTCCACTTT.

This clone appeared once. CDR3 protein: CASSQRGTGELFF. CDR3 nucleotide sequence: TGTGCCAGCAGCCAAAGGGGGACCGGGGAGCTGTTTTTT. V usage is TRBV3-1 (or the pseudogene TRBV3-2) and J usage is TRBJ2-2; D is possibly TRBD1 (6 bases). Trimming took 2 bases from V and 5 from J, leaving 6 bases between them. The CDR3 runs 13 residues. Germline V gene data show CDR1 as LGHDT and CDR2 as YNNKEL (reference sequence).

The chain combines TRBV7-4 with TRBJ1-5, with a possible D match to TRBD1 (5 bases). CDR3 length equals 15 residues. Germline CDR1 is SGHVT and CDR2 is SQSDAQ. The germline V and J ends were trimmed by 5 bases and 5 bases, with 16 bases remaining between them. The CDR3 region is CASSAGRGVDQPQHF. In DNA form, the CDR3 reads TGTGCCAGCAGCGCGGGACGGGGGGTGGATCAGCCCCAGCATTTT.

The gene calls are TRBV4-1 and TRBJ2-7; 11 bases line up with TRBD1. With 4 bases clipped from V and 4 bases from J, the junction kept 9 bases outside the gene matches. Looked up from germline, CDR1 is MGHRA and CDR2 is YSYEKL. CDR3 length equals 16 residues. CDR3 nucleotides: TGCGCCAGCAGCCCAGGGACAGGGGGTCGTTATTACGAGCAGTACTTC. It yields the protein CASSPGTGGRYYEQYF.

A note on this clone: At the DNA level, this CDR3 is encoded by other sequences in the same sample as well. V and J are TRBV11-3 and TRBJ1-1, with no clear D. V lost 5 bases, J lost 0 bases, and 7 bases lay in between. The CDR3 consists of 13 residues. From germline, CDR1 is SGHNT and CDR2 YENEEA. CDR3 in DNA: TGTGCCAGCAGCAGACGGATGAACACTGAAGCTTTCTTT. Protein: CASSRRMNTEAFF.

The chain carries TRBV30 and TRBJ1-6, with D perhaps TRBD1 (5 bases). The length of the CDR3 is 13 residues. Germline loops: CDR1 GTSNPN, CDR2 SVGIG (reference sequence). V dropped 1 base and J dropped 10 bases, with 11 bases sitting between them. Written as DNA, the CDR3 is TGTGCCTGGAGTGCCTCCGGGACCTCACCCCTCCACTTT. Translated: CAWSASGTSPLHF.

For this clone: Other nucleotide sequences from this sample produce the same CDR3. J is TRBJ2-5 and V is TRBV3-1 (or the pseudogene TRBV3-2); D might be TRBD1 (6 bases). Trimming took off 3 bases at V and 6 bases at J, with 14 bases between the two ends. Germline loops: CDR1 LGHDT, CDR2 YNNKEL (reference sequence). There are 14 residues in the CDR3. CDR3: CASSQGRGRKTQYF. The DNA of the CDR3 is TGTGCCAGCAGCCAGGGCAGGGGTAGGAAGACCCAGTACTTC.

The genes are TRBV27 and TRBJ2-7; D gene unclear. V was clipped by 3 bases and J by 0 bases, with 3 bases between them. This CDR3 region has 12 residues. Germline V gene lookup returns CDR1 MNHEY and CDR2 SMNVEV (reference sequence). The CDR3 sequence: CASSFRSYEQYV. The CDR3 DNA sequence: TGTGCCAGCAGTTTCCGCTCCTACGAGCAGTACGTC.

The CDR3, as DNA: TGTGCCAGCAGCTTAACGGTGACGGTCCAAGAGACCCAGTACTTC. This sequence encodes CASSLTVTVQETQYF. The chain couples TRBV7-3 to TRBJ2-5; no clear D gene. V was pared by 0 bases and J by 1 base, with 9 bases between. Germline lookup yields CDR1 SGHTA and CDR2 FQGTGA. This CDR3 comprises 15 residues.

The chain is built from TRBV19 and TRBJ1-3; D call uncertain. The CDR3 covers 15 residues. Between the trimmed V and J ends, which lost 4 bases and 0 bases, there was a span of 10 bases. From germline, CDR1 is LNHDA and CDR2 SQIVND (reference sequence). The CDR3 DNA reads TGTGCCAGTAGTAATTGGACGAGCTCTGGAAACACCATATATTTT. This gives the protein CASSNWTSSGNTIYF.

The chain uses TRBV4-3 and TRBJ2-2; TRBD2 matches at 7 bases. Germline CDR1 and CDR2: LGHNA and YSLEER. This CDR3 has 18 amino acids. With V trimmed by 1 base and J by 4 bases, 12 bases remained unmatched. The CDR3 coding sequence is TGCGCCAGCAGCCAAGGGGGGGGAGCGGGGCTTCGCACCGGGGAGCTGTTTTTT. Its protein product is CASSQGGGAGLRTGELFF.

This chain links TRBV7-9 with TRBJ1-2, with 8 bases fitting TRBD1. CDR1 and CDR2 from the germline V gene are SEHNR and FQNEAQ (reference sequence). This CDR3 is built from 16 residues. Trimming took 2 bases from V and 10 from J; bases not matched to a gene: 15. Here the CDR3 DNA reads TGTGCCAGCAGCTTAACTTTCTCAGGGGGCGGGGGCGACTACACCTTC. Translated: CASSLTFSGGGGDYTF.

V gene TRBV12-3 or TRBV12-4 combines with J gene TRBJ1-2; 9 bases are shared with TRBD1. The CDR3 is 13 amino acids. Trimming took 7 bases from V and 7 from J; bases not matched to a gene: 7. Written as DNA, the CDR3 is TGTGCCAGCACCTGGACAGGGGTGGGTGGCTACACCTTC. Amino acids: CASTWTGVGGYTF.

A single count supports this clone. Other DNA sequences in this specimen translate into the identical CDR3. This chain joins TRBV11-2 and TRBJ1-2; D is perhaps TRBD1 (5 bases). Germline-derived CDR1 and CDR2 are SGHAT and FQNNGV. V lost 1 base and J lost 8, with 8 bases in between. This CDR3 has 12 residues. The CDR3 region has the DNA TGTGCCAGCAGCTTAGGGGGCGGGGGCTACACCTTC. It encodes CASSLGGGGYTF.

The chain combines TRBV11-2 with TRBJ2-3; D gene ambiguous. This CDR3 has 12 residues. The V gene lost 3 bases and the J gene lost 1 base, with 2 bases spanning the gap. Germline assignment: CDR1 SGHAT and CDR2 FQNNGV. In DNA form, the CDR3 reads TGTGCCAGCAGCTTTGGCACAGATACGCAGTATTTT. As protein: CASSFGTDTQYF.

V is TRBV5-1 and J is TRBJ1-6; D remains unclear. CDR1 and CDR2 (germline): SGHRS, YFSETQ. The V gene lost 4 bases and the J gene lost 9 bases, with 14 bases spanning the gap. The CDR3 covers 14 residues. CDR3 in DNA: TGCGCCAGCAGCCGTGCGTGGTTGAGTTCACCCCTCCACTTT. Translation: CASSRAWLSSPLHF.

The rearrangement links TRBV25-1 to TRBJ1-4, with unresolved D. Germline V gives CDR1 MGHDK, CDR2 SYGVNS. The CDR3 totals 15 residues. V shed 0 bases and J shed 5 bases, with 10 bases lying between them. The CDR3 region has the DNA TGTGCCAGCAGTGAATACGGCGGTTACAATGAAAAACTGTTTTTT. Its translation: CASSEYGGYNEKLFF.

The V gene is TRBV30, the J gene TRBJ2-3, with TRBD1 matching 9 bases. Germline CDR1 reads GTSNPN; CDR2 reads SVGIG (reference sequence). The CDR3 extends over 16 amino acids. Losses at the gene ends were 4 bases for V and 5 bases for J; bases not matched to a gene: 13. CDR3 region: CAWNPWYRGREDTQYF. As DNA, the CDR3 is TGTGCCTGGAACCCTTGGTACAGGGGGCGCGAAGATACGCAGTATTTT.

The chain combines TRBV25-1 with TRBJ2-3; 7 nucleotides match TRBD1. Germline CDR1 and CDR2: MGHDK and SYGVNS. V was pared by 3 bases and J by 4 bases, with 4 bases of the junction left unmatched. CDR3 length: 14 residues. CDR3 loop: CASSDTGDADTQYF. CDR3 in DNA: TGTGCCAGCAGTGATACAGGGGACGCAGATACGCAGTATTTT.

The chain recombines TRBV18 with TRBJ2-6; D is unresolved. Germline CDR1 is KGHSH and CDR2 is LQKENI. The CDR3 runs to 16 residues. The ends were cut back, 2 bases at V and 5 bases at J, with 13 bases in the middle. CDR3 sequence reads: CASSPNAAPWANVLTF. CDR3 nucleotides: TGTGCCAGCTCACCAAACGCGGCACCATGGGCCAACGTCCTGACTTTC.

This clone appeared a single time. The chain carries TRBV29-1 and TRBJ1-1, with a weak D call TRBD1 (5 bases). Trimming shortened V by 5 bases and J by 3 bases, and 22 bases separated the two germline ends. Germline V lookup: CDR1 SQVTM, CDR2 ANQGSEA. This CDR3 is 16 amino acids long. The chain's CDR3 is CSVRGGNSVVDTEAFF. In nucleotides, the CDR3 is TGCAGCGTTCGGGGGGGAAATAGCGTAGTGGACACTGAAGCTTTCTTT.

The table lists this clone with a count of one. The chain carries TRBV12-3 or TRBV12-4 and TRBJ1-2, with 7 bases fitting TRBD1. V dropped 3 bases and J dropped 7; count of bases not matched to a gene: 5. This CDR3 comprises 13 residues. This chain's CDR3 is CASSFQGELGYTF. DNA of the CDR3: TGTGCCAGCAGTTTTCAGGGGGAGCTTGGCTACACCTTC.

The chain recombines TRBV7-3 with TRBJ2-6; D may be TRBD1 (6 bases). The V end was cut by 4 bases, the J end by 1 base, with 14 bases between. The length of the CDR3 is 17 residues. Germline CDR1 reads SGHTA; CDR2 reads FQGTGA. The CDR3 DNA is TGTGCCAGCAGCTCATGGACAGCAAGGTCTGGGGCCAACGTCCTGACTTTC. This codes for CASSSWTARSGANVLTF.

The genes are TRBV7-9 and TRBJ1-2, with 11 positions matching TRBD1. Germline V CDR1 and CDR2: SEHNR, FQNEAQ (reference sequence). Trimming cost V 1 base and J 7 bases; bases outside gene matches: 2. This CDR3 spans 14 amino acids. This chain's CDR3 is CASSLGTGGGGYTF. The CDR3 region has the DNA TGTGCCAGCAGCTTAGGGACAGGGGGCGGTGGCTACACCTTC.

The chain is built from TRBV7-2 and TRBJ2-1, with TRBD1 as a possible D gene (6 bases). The CDR3 sequence is 14 residues long. CDR1 and CDR2 (germline): SGHTA, FQGNSA. The V end lost 2 bases, the J end lost 9 bases, and 14 bases lay between the germline ends. CDR3 residues: CASSLLGARFEQFF. CDR3 bases: TGTGCCAGCAGCTTATTGGGGGCTAGATTTGAGCAGTTCTTC.

The rearrangement links TRBV4-1 to TRBJ2-3, with 12 nucleotides matching TRBD2. The germline CDR1 and CDR2 sequences are MGHRA and YSYEKL. This CDR3 is 16 amino acids long. V trimming: 4 bases; J trimming: 2 bases; junction bases outside the gene matches: 4. The CDR3 DNA is TGCGCCAGCAGCCTCAGGACTAGCGGGAACACAGATACGCAGTATTTT. Amino acid sequence: CASSLRTSGNTDTQYF.

The chain has TRBV14 and TRBJ2-3; TRBD2 aligns across 10 bases. CDR1 SGHDN and CDR2 FVKESK come from the germline V gene. CDR3 size: 16 residues. V gave up 0 bases and J gave up 4 bases; unmatched junction bases: 4. The CDR3 loop reads CASSQESGRAPDTQYF. As DNA, the CDR3 is TGTGCCAGCAGCCAAGAAAGCGGGAGGGCCCCAGATACGCAGTATTTT.

The CDR3 nucleotides read TGTGCCAGCAGCTTAGTACACGGGAACGTTTTCTTT. It encodes CASSLVHGNVFF. The rearrangement uses TRBV11-2 and TRBJ1-1; no definite D call. This CDR3 comprises 12 residues. Germline-derived CDR1 and CDR2 are SGHAT and FQNNGV. Trimming cost V 1 base and J 13 bases, with 13 bases left between them.

The rearrangement joins TRBV25-1 to TRBJ2-7, with a weak D call TRBD2 (5 bases). CDR3 size: 14 residues. Deletions cut 1 base from V and 4 bases from J, with 11 bases between. Germline lookup yields CDR1 MGHDK and CDR2 SYGVNS. For the CDR3, the DNA is TGTGCCAGCAGTGAATTAGGGAGCTATTACGAGCAGTACTTC. Its protein is CASSELGSYYEQYF.

This clone was seen a handful of times. The rearrangement joins TRBV11-2 to TRBJ1-5, with a weak D call TRBD1 (5 bases). V was cut by 3 bases and J by 2 bases, with 8 bases left in between. The CDR3 contains 14 residues. CDR1 is SGHAT and CDR2 is FQNNGV in the germline V gene. The CDR3 spells CASSFTGGNQPQHF. CDR3 coding DNA: TGTGCCAGCAGCTTTACAGGTGGCAATCAGCCCCAGCATTTT.

This chain joins TRBV7-3 and TRBJ2-1; 10 nucleotides line up with TRBD2. V lost 6 bases and J lost 6; bases outside the gene matches: 8. CDR1 SGHTA and CDR2 FQGTGA come from the germline V gene. This CDR3 spans 15 amino acids. The CDR3 DNA reads as TGTGCCAGCAGGGGTAGCGGGAGGAGTCCCAATGAGCAGTTCTTC. Translation: CASRGSGRSPNEQFF.